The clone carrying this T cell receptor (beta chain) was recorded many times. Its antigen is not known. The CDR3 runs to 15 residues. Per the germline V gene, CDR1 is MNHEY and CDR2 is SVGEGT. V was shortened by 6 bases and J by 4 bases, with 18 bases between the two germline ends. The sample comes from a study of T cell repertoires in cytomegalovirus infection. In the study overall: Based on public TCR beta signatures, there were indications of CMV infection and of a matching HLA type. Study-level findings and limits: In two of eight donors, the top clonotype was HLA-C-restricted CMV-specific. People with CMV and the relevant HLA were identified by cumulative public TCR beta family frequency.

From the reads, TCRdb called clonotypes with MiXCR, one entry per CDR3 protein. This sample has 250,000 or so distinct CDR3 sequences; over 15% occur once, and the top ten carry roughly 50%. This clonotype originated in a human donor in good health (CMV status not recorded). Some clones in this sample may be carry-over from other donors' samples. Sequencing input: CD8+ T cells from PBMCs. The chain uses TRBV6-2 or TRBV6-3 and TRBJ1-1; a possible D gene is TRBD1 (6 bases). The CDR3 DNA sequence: TGTGCCAGCAGCGAGACCATAGGCAGGGGCACTGAAGCTTTCTTT. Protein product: CASSETIGRGTEAFF.